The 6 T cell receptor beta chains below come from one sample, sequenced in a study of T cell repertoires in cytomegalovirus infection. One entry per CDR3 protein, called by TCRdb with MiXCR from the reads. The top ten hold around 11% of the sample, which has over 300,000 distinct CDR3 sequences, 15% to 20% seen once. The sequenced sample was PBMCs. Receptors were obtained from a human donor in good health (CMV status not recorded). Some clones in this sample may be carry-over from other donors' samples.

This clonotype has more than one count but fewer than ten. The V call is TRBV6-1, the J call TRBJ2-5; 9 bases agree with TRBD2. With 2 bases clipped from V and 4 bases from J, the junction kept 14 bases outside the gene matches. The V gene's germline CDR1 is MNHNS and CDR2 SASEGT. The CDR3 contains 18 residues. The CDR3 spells CASSEIGSGGGRRETQYF. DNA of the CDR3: TGTGCCAGCAGTGAAATCGGTAGCGGGGGAGGGCGTAGAGAGACCCAGTACTTC.

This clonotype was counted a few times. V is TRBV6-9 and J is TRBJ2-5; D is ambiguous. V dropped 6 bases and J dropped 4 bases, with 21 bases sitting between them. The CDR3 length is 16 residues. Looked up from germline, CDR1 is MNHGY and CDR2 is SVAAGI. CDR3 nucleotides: TGTGCCAGCAGCCAAGGCCTTGTTGGGTTAGGAGAGACCCAGTACTTC. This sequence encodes CASSQGLVGLGETQYF.

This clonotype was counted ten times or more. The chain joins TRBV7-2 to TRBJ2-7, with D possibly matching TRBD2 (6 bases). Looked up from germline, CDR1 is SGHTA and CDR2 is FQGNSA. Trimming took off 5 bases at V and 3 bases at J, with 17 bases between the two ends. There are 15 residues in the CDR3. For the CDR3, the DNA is TGTGCCAGCAGCGCGTCCGGGACTCCCTTCTACGAGCAGTACTTC. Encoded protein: CASSASGTPFYEQYF.

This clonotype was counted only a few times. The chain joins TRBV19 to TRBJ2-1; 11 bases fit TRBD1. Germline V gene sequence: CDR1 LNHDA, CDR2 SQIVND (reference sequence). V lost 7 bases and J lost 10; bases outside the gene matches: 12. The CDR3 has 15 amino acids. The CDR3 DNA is TGTGCCAGTATCCCCGGGACAGGGGGTTCGGGGGAGCAGTTCTTC. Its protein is CASIPGTGGSGEQFF.

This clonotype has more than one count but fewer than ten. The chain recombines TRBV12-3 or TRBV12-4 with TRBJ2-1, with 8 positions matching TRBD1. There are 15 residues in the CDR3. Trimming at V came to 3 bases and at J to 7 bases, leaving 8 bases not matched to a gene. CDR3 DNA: TGTGCCAGCAGTTTTTGGAGGACAGGGCAAAATGAGCAGTTCTTC. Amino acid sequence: CASSFWRTGQNEQFF.

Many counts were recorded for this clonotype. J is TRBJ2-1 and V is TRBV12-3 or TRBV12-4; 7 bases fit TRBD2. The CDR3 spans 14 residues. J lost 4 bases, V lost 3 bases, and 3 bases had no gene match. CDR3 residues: CASSFGLGYNEQFF. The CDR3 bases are TGTGCCAGCAGTTTTGGACTAGGATACAATGAGCAGTTCTTC.